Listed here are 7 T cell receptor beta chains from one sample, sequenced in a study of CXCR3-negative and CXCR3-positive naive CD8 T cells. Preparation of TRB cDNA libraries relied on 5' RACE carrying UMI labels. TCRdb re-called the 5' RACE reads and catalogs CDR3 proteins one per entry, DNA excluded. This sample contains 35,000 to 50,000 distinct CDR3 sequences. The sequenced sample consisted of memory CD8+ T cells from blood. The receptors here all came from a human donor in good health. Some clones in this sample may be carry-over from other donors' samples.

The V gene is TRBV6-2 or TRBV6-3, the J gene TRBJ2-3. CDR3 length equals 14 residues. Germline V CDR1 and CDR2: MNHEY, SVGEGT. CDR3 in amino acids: CASSYVGVTDTQYF.

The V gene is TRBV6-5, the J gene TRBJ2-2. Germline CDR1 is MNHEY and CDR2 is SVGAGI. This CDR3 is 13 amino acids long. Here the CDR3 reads CASSYGDTGELFF.

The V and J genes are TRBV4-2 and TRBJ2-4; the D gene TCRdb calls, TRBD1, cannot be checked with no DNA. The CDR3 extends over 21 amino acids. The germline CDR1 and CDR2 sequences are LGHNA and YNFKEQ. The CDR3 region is CASSQSWAGRVNTEAKNIQYF.

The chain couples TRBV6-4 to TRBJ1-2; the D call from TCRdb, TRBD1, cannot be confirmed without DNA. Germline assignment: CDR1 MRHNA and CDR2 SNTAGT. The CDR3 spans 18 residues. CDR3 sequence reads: CASSDGSGGAETNYGYTF.

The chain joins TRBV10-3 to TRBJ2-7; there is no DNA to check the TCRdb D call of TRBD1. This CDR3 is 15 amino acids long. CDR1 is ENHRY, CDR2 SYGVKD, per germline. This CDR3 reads CAISESRQGSYEQYF.

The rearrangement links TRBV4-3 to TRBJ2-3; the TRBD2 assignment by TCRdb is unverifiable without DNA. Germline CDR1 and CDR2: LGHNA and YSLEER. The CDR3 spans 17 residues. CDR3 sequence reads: CASSQDLARVGPDTQYF.

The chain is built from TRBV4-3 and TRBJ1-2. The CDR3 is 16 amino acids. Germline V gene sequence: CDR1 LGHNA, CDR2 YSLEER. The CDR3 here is CASSQYTIGEVYGYTF.